This T cell receptor beta chain was profiled in a study of T cell responses to AZD1222 COVID-19 vaccine. General study findings and limits: Close to half of spike-specific TCRs reportedly recognize unmutated variant regions. Baseline serostatus was positive in only a handful of AZD1222 recipients. There were mostly white British donors and more females than males, and clonal diversity was possibly underestimated.

The repertoire was sequenced with immunoSEQ multiplex PCR; TCRdb's copy has only in-frame clones and lacks some. This sample has some 80,000 clones, with around 90% found just once. Comment on this clone: Its target is not known.

V was shortened by 0 bases and J by 4 bases, with 8 bases between the two germline ends. The CDR3 covers 14 residues. Germline V lookup: CDR1 SGHNT, CDR2 YYREEE (reference sequence). The receptor was derived from an adult in good health. This sample comprised peripheral blood, obtained on day 0 of MenACWY control vaccination. V gene TRBV5-4 combines with J gene TRBJ2-1; no clear D. CDR3 loop: CASSLAQVYNEQFF. The CDR3 bases are TGTGCCAGCAGCTTGGCTCAGGTATACAATGAGCAGTTCTTC.